This TCR beta chain was sequenced during a study of molecular identifiers for immune sequencing clone quantification. TCRdb independently ran MiXCR on the PCR reads; one entry per CDR3 protein. The sample gives 490,000 or so distinct CDR3 sequences, about 21% of which show up once; around 0.84% is in the top ten. Per the germline V gene, CDR1 is SNHLY and CDR2 is FYNNEI. The CDR3 has 14 residues. V was pared by 0 bases and J by 8 bases, with 11 bases between. The chain couples TRBV2 to TRBJ2-1; D is undetermined. This clonotype was obtained from a human donor in good health. Some libraries in this study had Jurkat cell RNA spiked in. The sequencing input was naive CD8+ T cells from blood, with Jurkat cell RNA spiked in. Subset given: FACS-sorted CD8+CD4-CCR7+CD45RA+ naive T cells. CDR3: CASSEALMRYEQFF. Written as DNA, the CDR3 is TGTGCCAGCAGTGAAGCGCTTATGAGGTATGAGCAGTTCTTC.